This T cell receptor (beta chain) was recovered during a study of blood T cell repertoires in COVID-19 (TCRdb year 2020). Notes on the research overall: Collaborator samples came from the United States, Italy and Spain and covered acute and convalescent phases of COVID-19. Deeply sampled blood TCRbeta repertoires from subjects exposed to, actively infected with, or recovered from COVID-19 were included in the dataset. A freely available public database, intended as a resource for researchers studying the immune response to SARS-CoV-2, is where the repertoires were released. Samples came from the ongoing ImmuneRACE study (first 160 participants) plus 1,254 subjects from 6 global collaborators. A de-identified subject ID, COVID-19 status, age in years and sex were almost always included in the sample metadata. The material from the prospective study consisted of cDNA or gDNA derived from T cells, B-cell-depleted T cells, or PBMCs. Where available, HLA class I and class II types were obtained from metadata supplied by the sample provider rather than from assay-based typing. Study-wide findings and limitations: The quantity of clinical and demographic metadata differed by source and by participant and was supplied without curation.

As concerns this clone: Its antigen has not been determined. Per-base quality was not reported, and no clone a single base away is much larger than it.

The CDR3 has 12 amino acids, counting the end cysteine and phenylalanine. The entry retains the CDR3 DNA only, 36 bases that are in frame from base 1. The germline V gene supplies CDR1 SGHNT and CDR2 YENEEA. V loses 2 bases, J loses 8 bases, and the germline ends lie 7 bases apart. TCRbeta CDR3 regions were amplified from genomic DNA using the immunoSEQ Assay, a bias-controlled multiplex PCR. The original pipeline was this. Within the assay, amplification of reference gene primers was used to estimate how many nucleated cells each sample contained. To quantify the absolute abundance of each unique TCRbeta CDR3 rearrangement, sequence reads were collapsed and filtered. For each sample, productive Simpson clonality was calculated as the square root of Simpson's diversity index across productive rearrangements. TCRdb obtained this table from immuneACCESS and retained in-frame rearrangements with V and J assigned. These tables miss some clones; where compared with another copy, unresolved V genes account for less than half of the shortfall, and the remainder is unexplained. The DNA was the basis for D and trimming; V, J and clone size are from that table. For this sample there are 95,000 to 150,000 clones; over 75% appear just once. The ten largest clones add up to 17% of the sample.

In Seattle, one collaborating source enrolled patients while the infection was active and tracked those patients longitudinally over the course of disease. The collaborating institutions used their own protocols to collect whole blood in K2EDTA tubes. For TCRbeta analysis, collaborators shipped samples in one of three forms: frozen whole blood, isolated PBMCs, or DNA extracted from either of those sample types. Sequencing was carried out using peripheral blood. The sequence came from a man between 25 and 39 years old with COVID-19, enrolled during active disease. The chain is encoded by TRBV11-3 joined to TRBJ2-1; no D gene call is confident. The CDR3 reads CASSLPPDEQFF. The DNA sequence is as follows: TGTGCCAGCAGCTTACCCCCGGATGAGCAGTTCTTC.